The sequence of this TCR beta chain was determined in a study of regulatory T cells in long-lasting Graves disease. Building the TCR beta libraries relied on iRepertoire HTBI primers, and CDR3 regions underwent Arm-PCR. From the multiplex PCR reads, TCRdb called clonotypes with MiXCR, one entry per CDR3 protein. The profile shows about 360,000 distinct CDR3 sequences, 15% to 20% of them singletons. The time point was: newly diagnosed GD, antithyroid drugs for less than 3 months. Isolated PBMC RNA provided the starting material for the TCR library. This clonotype was seen a handful of times. A read error may produce the germline difference seen at one junction end. The CDR3 runs to 17 residues. Germline V gene sequence: CDR1 SSHAT, CDR2 FNYEAQ (reference sequence). These sequences were also reported in another study, on T cells in Graves' hyperthyroidism and ophthalmopathy.

The clonotype was recovered from a young woman with Graves disease. The chain carries TRBV7-7 and TRBJ2-2; 7 positions agree with TRBD2. The sequences come from peripheral blood mononuclear cells (PBMCs), collected at new diagnosis, from a patient treated with antithyroid drugs. CDR3 nucleotides: TGTGCTAGCAGCTTAGCTGGTGCTAGCGGGAACACCGGGGAGCTGTTTTTT. Translated: CASSLAGASGNTGELFF. The entire variable domain, with the rest obtained from reference TRBV7-7 and TRBJ2-2, is as follows: GAGVSQSPRYKVTKRGQDVTLRCDPISSHATLYWYQQALGQGPEFLTYFNYEAQPDKSGLPSDRFSAERPEGSISTLTIQRTEQRDSAMYRCASSLAGASGNTGELFFGEGSRLTVL.